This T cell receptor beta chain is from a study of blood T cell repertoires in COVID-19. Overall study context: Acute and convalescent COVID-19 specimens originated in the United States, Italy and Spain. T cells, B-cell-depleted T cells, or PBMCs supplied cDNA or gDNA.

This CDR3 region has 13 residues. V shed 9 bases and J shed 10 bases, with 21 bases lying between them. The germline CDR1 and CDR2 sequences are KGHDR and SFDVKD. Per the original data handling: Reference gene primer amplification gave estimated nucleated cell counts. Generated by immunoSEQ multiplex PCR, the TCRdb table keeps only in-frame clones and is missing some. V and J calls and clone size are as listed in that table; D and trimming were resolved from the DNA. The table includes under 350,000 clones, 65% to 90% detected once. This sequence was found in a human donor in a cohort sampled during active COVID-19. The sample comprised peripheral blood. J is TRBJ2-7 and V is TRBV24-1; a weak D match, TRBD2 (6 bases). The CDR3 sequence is CATGTLGTPKQYF. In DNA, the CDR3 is TGTGCCACCGGGACTTTAGGAACCCCTAAACAGTACTTC.